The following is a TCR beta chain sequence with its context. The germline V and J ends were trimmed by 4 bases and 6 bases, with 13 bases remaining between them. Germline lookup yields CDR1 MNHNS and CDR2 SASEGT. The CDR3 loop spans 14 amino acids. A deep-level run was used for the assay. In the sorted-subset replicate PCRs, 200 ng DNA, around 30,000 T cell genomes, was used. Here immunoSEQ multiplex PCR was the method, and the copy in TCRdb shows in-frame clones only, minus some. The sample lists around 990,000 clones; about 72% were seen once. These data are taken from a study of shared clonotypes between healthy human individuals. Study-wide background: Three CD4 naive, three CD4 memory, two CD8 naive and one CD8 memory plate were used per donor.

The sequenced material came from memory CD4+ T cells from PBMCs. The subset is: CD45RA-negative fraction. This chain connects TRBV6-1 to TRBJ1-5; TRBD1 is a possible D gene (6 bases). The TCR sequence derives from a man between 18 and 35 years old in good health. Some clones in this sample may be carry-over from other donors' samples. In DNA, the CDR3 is TGTGCCAGCAGTGGAATCAGGGGTCGTCAGCCCCAGCATTTT. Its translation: CASSGIRGRQPQHF.